The rows below give T cell receptor beta chains drawn from one sample of a study of shared clonotypes between healthy human individuals. Data came from immunoSEQ multiplex PCR; TCRdb stores just in-frame clones and leaves some out. The data show about 450,000 clones, with around 79% seen just once and roughly 13% held by the top ten. Sequencing was carried out using PBMCs. These receptors came from a woman in her 40s in good health. Some clones in this sample may be carry-over from other donors' samples. CDR3s include the opening cysteine and the closing phenylalanine or tryptophan. D genes are given only for firm matches. Size tells how often a clone was seen (once, few, many) or the class of an expanded clone, and some rows leave it out.

CDR3aa	CDR3nt	abundance	d_gene	j_gene	v_gene
CASSLRDINQPQHF	TGTGCCAGCAGTCTCAGAGACATTAATCAGCCCCAGCATTTT	few	NA	TRBJ1-5	TRBV28
CASSQGSGDGYTF	TGTGCCAGCAGCCAAGGTTCAGGGGACGGCTACACCTTC	NA	NA	TRBJ1-2	TRBV5-5
CASSPSGTTYNEQFF	TGCGCCAGCAGCCCTAGCGGGACTACCTACAATGAGCAGTTCTTC	NA	TRBD2	TRBJ2-1	TRBV5-1
CASSPRQGGYGYTF	TGTGCCAGCAGTCCCAGACAGGGTGGCTATGGCTACACCTTC	NA	TRBD1	TRBJ1-2	TRBV27
CASTFYRGQGGQPQHF	TGTGCCAGCACTTTTTATAGGGGACAGGGAGGTCAGCCCCAGCATTTT	NA	TRBD1	TRBJ1-5	TRBV28
CAWMGQGRDTEAFF	TGTGCCTGGATGGGACAGGGGAGGGACACTGAAGCTTTCTTT	few	TRBD1	TRBJ1-1	TRBV30
CASSPLENEQYF	TGTGCCAGCAGTCCCCTAGAAAACGAGCAGTACTTC	NA	NA	TRBJ2-7	TRBV28
CASSSGTGKVPDTQYF	TGCGCCAGCAGCTCCGGGACAGGGAAAGTACCAGATACGCAGTATTTT	NA	TRBD1	TRBJ2-3	TRBV5-1
CASRKRGGYFANEKLFF	TGTGCCAGCAGAAAAAGGGGGGGTTATTTCGCTAATGAAAAACTGTTTTTT	NA	NA	TRBJ1-4	TRBV5-8
CASRSRDRGPSGNTIYF	TGTGCCAGTAGGTCCCGGGACAGGGGCCCCTCTGGAAACACCATATATTTT	NA	TRBD1	TRBJ1-3	TRBV19
CASSLSARLYGYTF	TGTGCCAGCAGCTTAAGTGCCAGACTCTATGGCTACACCTTC	NA	NA	TRBJ1-2	TRBV11-2
CASSRQGDYGYTF	TGTGCCAGCAGCCGGCAGGGGGACTATGGCTACACCTTC	NA	TRBD1	TRBJ1-2	TRBV9
CASSLPTNQGSDKAFF	TGCGCCAGCAGCTTGCCCACCAACCAGGGGTCGGATAAAGCTTTCTTT	once	NA	TRBJ1-1	TRBV5-1
CASSPRMNTEAFF	TGTGCCAGCAGCCCGCGGATGAACACTGAAGCTTTCTTT	NA	NA	TRBJ1-1	TRBV11-3
CASSPGLAGYGEQFF	TGTGCCAGCAGCCCGGGACTAGCGGGGTACGGTGAGCAGTTCTTC	NA	TRBD2	TRBJ2-1	TRBV11-1
CATGQGVTNEKLFF	TGTGCCACGGGACAGGGTGTTACTAATGAAAAACTGTTTTTT	NA	TRBD1	TRBJ1-4	TRBV28
CSVALTLNYGYTF	TGCAGCGTTGCTTTGACATTAAACTATGGCTACACCTTC	NA	NA	TRBJ1-2	TRBV29-1
CASSLSGTGNNEQFF	TGTGCCAGCAGCTTATCCGGGACAGGAAATAATGAGCAGTTCTTC	once	TRBD1	TRBJ2-1	TRBV7-7
CSVDAGGAYEQYF	TGCAGCGTCGACGCCGGTGGGGCCTACGAGCAGTACTTC	NA	NA	TRBJ2-7	TRBV29-1
CARPTEPQETQYF	TGTGCAAGGCCGACAGAACCACAAGAGACCCAGTACTTC	NA	NA	TRBJ2-5	TRBV12-2
CASSLGVSGANVLTF	TGTGCCAGCAGCTTGGGGGTCTCTGGGGCCAACGTCCTGACTTTC	few	NA	TRBJ2-6	TRBV5-6
CASSQGTLNTIYF	TGTGCCAGCAGCCAAGGGACATTAAACACCATATATTTT	many	NA	TRBJ1-3	TRBV28
CASSQGQYFQETQYF	TGCGCCAGCAGCCAAGGACAGTACTTCCAAGAGACCCAGTACTTC	NA	NA	TRBJ2-5	TRBV4-3
CAWSADRNYGYTF	TGTGCCTGGAGTGCCGACAGAAACTATGGCTACACCTTC	once	NA	TRBJ1-2	TRBV30
CASSEEDGPTGELFF	TGCGCCAGCAGTGAGGAGGACGGACCCACCGGGGAGCTGTTTTTT	many	NA	TRBJ2-2	TRBV10-1
CSVVRQGFTTEAFF	TGCAGCGTCGTGCGCCAGGGGTTTACGACTGAAGCTTTCTTT	NA	NA	TRBJ1-1	TRBV29-1
CASSFATSGDEQYF	TGCGCCAGCAGCTTCGCTACTAGCGGAGACGAGCAGTACTTC	NA	TRBD2	TRBJ2-7	TRBV5-1
CASSYSRGYGYTF	TGTGCCAGCAGTTACTCGAGGGGTTATGGCTACACCTTC	NA	NA	TRBJ1-2	TRBV6-5